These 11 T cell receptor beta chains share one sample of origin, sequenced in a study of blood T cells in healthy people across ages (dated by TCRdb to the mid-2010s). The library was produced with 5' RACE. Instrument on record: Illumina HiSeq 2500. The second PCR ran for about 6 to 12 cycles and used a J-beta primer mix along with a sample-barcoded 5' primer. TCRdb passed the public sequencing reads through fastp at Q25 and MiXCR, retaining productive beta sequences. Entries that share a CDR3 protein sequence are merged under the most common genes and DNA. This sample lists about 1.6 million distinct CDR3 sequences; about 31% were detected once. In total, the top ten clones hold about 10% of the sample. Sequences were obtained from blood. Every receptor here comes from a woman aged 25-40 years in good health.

This chain's CDR3 is CAWSGTSGRINEQFF. Here the CDR3 DNA reads TGTGCCTGGAGCGGAACTAGTGGGAGGATAAATGAGCAGTTCTTC. This chain uses TRBV30 with TRBJ2-1; possibly TRBD2 for D (6 bases). CDR3 length equals 15 residues. V lost 3 bases and J lost 7, with 19 bases in between. CDR1 GTSNPN and CDR2 SVGIG come from the germline V gene (reference sequence). The full variable domain, in which reference TRBV30 and TRBJ2-1 provide the parts outside the CDR3, is SQTIHQWPATLVQPVGSPLSLECTVEGTSNPNLYWYRQAAGRGLQLLFYSVGIGQISSEVPQNLSASRPQDRQFILSSKKLLLSDSGFYLCAWSGTSGRINEQFFGPGTRLTVL.

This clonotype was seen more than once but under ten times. CDR3 nucleotide sequence: TGCAGTGCTAGTCGAAGTACATTCACCTACGAGCAGTACTTC. Translated: CSASRSTFTYEQYF. This sequence joins TRBV20-1 and TRBJ2-7; D remains unclear. This CDR3 is 14 amino acids long. Trimming shortened V by 3 bases and J by 2 bases, and 14 bases separated the two germline ends. In germline, CDR1 is DFQATT, CDR2 SNEGSKA (reference sequence).

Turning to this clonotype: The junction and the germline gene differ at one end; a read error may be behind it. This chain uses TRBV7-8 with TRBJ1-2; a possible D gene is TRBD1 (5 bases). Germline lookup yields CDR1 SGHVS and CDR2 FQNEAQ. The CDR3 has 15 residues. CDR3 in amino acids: CACSLDGAGIYGYTF. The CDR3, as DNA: TGTGCCTGCAGCTTAGACGGGGCAGGGATCTATGGCTACACCTTC. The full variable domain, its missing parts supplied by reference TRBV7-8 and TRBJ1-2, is GAGVSQSPRYKVAKRGQDVALRCDPISGHVSLFWYQQALGQGPEFLTYFQNEAQLDKSGLPSDRFFAERPEGSVSTLKIQRTQQEDSAVYLCACSLDGAGIYGYTFGSGTRLTVV.

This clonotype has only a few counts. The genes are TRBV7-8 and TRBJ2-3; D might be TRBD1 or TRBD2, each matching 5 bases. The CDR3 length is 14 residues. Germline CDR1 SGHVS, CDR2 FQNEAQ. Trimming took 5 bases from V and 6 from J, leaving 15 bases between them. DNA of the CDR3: TGTGCCAGCAGCCCAGGGACCGTGGGGGATACGCAGTATTTT. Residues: CASSPGTVGDTQYF.

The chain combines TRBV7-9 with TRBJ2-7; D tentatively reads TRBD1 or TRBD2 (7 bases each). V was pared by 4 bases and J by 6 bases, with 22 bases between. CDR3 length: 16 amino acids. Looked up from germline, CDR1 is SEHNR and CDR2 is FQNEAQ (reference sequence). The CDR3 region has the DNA TGTGCCAGCAGCTCCGGCGCAGGGGGGGGGATTCTCGAGCAGTACTTC. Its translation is CASSSGAGGGILEQYF. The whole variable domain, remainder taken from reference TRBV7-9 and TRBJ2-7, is DTGVSQNPRHKITKRGQNVTFRCDPISEHNRLYWYRQTLGQGPEFLTYFQNEAQLEKSRLLSDRFSAERPKGSFSTLEIQRTEQGDSAMYLCASSSGAGGGILEQYFGPGTRLTVT.

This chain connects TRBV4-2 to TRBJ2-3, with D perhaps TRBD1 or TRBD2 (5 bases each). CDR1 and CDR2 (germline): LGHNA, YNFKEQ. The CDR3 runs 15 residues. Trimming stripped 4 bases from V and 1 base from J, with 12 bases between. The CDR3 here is CASSRGTSRTDTQYF. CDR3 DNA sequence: TGTGCCAGCAGCCGAGGGACGTCTCGCACAGATACGCAGTATTTT.

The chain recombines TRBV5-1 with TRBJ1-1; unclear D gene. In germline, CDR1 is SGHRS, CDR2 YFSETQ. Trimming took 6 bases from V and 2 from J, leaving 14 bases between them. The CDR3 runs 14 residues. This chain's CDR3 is CASTDLKSNTEAFF. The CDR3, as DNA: TGCGCCAGCACGGACCTCAAGTCCAACACTGAAGCTTTCTTT.

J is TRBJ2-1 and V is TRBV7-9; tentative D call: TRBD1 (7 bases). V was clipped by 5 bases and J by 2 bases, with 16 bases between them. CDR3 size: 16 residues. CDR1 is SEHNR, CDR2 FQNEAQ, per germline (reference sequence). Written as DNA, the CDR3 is TGTGCCAGCAGCCCAAACACAGGGGAGGCCTACAATGAGCAGTTCTTC. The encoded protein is CASSPNTGEAYNEQFF.

The CDR3 sequence: CSARRTSPYEQYF. The CDR3 DNA follows: TGCAGTGCTAGGAGGACGAGTCCTTACGAGCAGTACTTC. The chain joins TRBV20-1 to TRBJ2-7; no definite D call. This CDR3 has 13 residues. V was clipped by 3 bases and J by 4 bases, with 13 bases between them. Germline V gene lookup returns CDR1 DFQATT and CDR2 SNEGSKA (reference sequence).

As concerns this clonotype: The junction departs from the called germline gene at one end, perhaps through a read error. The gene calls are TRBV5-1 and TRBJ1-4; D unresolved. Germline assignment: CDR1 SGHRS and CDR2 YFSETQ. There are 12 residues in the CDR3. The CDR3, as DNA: TGCGCCAACAGCTCGTCCCGCGAAAAACTGTTTTTT. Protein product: CANSSSREKLFF.

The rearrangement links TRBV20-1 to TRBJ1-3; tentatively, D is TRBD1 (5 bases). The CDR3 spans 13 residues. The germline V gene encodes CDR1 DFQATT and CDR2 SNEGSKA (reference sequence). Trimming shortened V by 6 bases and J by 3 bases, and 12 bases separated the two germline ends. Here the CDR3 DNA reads TGCAGTGCCGCAGGGAATGGTGGAAACACCATATATTTT. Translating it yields CSAAGNGGNTIYF.